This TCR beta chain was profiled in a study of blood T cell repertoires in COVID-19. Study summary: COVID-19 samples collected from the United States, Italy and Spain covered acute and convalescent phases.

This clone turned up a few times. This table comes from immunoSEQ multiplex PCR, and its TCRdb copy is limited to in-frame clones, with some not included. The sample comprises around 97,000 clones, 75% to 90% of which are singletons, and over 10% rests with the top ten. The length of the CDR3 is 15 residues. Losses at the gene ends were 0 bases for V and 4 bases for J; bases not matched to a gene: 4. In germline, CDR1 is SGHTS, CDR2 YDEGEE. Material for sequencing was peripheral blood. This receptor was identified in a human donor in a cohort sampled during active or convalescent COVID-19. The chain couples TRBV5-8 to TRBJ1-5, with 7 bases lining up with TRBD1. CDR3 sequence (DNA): TGTGCCAGCAGCTTGGAAGCAGGGGGGAATCAGCCCCAGCATTTT. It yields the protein CASSLEAGGNQPQHF. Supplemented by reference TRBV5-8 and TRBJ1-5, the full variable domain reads EAGVTQSPTHLIKTRGQQATLRCSPISGHTSVYWYQQALGLGLQFLLWYDEGEERNRGNFPPRFSGRQFPNYSSELNVNALELEDSALYLCASSLEAGGNQPQHFGDGTRLSIL.